The text below deals with one TCR beta chain. V was pared by 4 bases and J by 0 bases, with 12 bases between. The CDR3 has 15 residues. Germline values: CDR1 MDHEN, CDR2 SYDVKM. The sample belongs to a study of early T cells in non-severe SARS-CoV-2 infection. TCRdb processed the 5' RACE reads anew with MiXCR; each CDR3 protein has one entry. The sample carries tens of thousands of distinct CDR3 sequences, 8.5% to 10% recorded once. The V call is TRBV28, the J call TRBJ1-2; D uncertain. This TCR was recovered from an adult who was a healthcare worker with PCR-confirmed SARS-CoV-2 infection or an uninfected control (not recorded which). The sample comprised whole blood. CDR3 sequence reads: CASSSTTGSNYGYTF. The CDR3 region has the DNA TGTGCCAGCAGTTCAACAACCGGGTCTAACTATGGCTACACCTTC.